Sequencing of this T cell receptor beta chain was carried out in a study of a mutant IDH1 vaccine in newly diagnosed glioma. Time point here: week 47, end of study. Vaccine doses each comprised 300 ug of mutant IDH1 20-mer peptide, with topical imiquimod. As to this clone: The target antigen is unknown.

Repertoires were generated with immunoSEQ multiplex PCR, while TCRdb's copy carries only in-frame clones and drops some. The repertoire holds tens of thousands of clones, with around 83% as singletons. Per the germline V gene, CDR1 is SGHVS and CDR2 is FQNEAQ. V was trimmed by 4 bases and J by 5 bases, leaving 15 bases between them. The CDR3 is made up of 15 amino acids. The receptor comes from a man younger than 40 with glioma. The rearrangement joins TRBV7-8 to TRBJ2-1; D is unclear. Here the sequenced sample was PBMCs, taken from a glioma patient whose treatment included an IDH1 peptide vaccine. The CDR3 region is CASSSRRISNNEQFF. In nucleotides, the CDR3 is TGTGCCAGCAGCTCCCGCAGGATTTCCAACAATGAGCAGTTCTTC.